This T cell receptor (beta chain) was identified during a study of identical twins. Study results and caveats: While abundant cord blood beta clonotypes carried fewer insertions, memory repertoires showed no such pattern. The conclusions drew on cross-sectional statistical analysis instead of tracking the same donors.

One entry per CDR3 protein, called by TCRdb with MiXCR from the 5' RACE reads. The table shows around 1.7 million distinct CDR3 sequences, with around 33% occurring only once. CDR1 DFQATT and CDR2 SNEGSKA come from the germline V gene (reference sequence). CDR3 length: 14 amino acids. Trimming cost V 6 bases and J 4 bases; bases outside gene matches: 6. All donors comprised healthy Caucasians. In its sample, this clonotype was seen a few times. Antigen unknown. The TCR sequence derives from a newborn girl in good health. The rearrangement joins TRBV20-1 to TRBJ1-6; TRBD1 matches 7 bases. The sequencing sample was made of cord blood. The CDR3 DNA reads as TGCAGTGCCTCAGAGGGGGCGTATAATTCACCCCTCCACTTT. Amino acids: CSASEGAYNSPLHF.